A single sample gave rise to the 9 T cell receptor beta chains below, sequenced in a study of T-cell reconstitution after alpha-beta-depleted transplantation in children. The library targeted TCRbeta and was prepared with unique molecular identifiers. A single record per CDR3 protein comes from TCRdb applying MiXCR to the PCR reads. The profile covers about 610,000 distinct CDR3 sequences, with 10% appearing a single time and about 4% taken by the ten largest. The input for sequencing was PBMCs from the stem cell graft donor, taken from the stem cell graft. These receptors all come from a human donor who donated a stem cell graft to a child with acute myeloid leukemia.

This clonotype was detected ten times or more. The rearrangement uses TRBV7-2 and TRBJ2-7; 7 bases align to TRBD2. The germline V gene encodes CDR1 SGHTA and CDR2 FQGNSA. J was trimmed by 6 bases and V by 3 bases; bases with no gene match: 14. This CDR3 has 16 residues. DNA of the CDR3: TGTGCCAGCAGCTTGGGTCTAGCGGAGACCTATTCCGAGCAGTACTTC. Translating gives CASSLGLAETYSEQYF.

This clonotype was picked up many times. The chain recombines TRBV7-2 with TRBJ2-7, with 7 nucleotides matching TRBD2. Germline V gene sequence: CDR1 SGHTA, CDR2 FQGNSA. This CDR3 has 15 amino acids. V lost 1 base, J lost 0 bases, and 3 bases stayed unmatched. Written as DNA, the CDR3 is TGTGCCAGCAGCTTAGATGGGACTAACTCCTACGAGCAGTACTTC. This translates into CASSLDGTNSYEQYF.

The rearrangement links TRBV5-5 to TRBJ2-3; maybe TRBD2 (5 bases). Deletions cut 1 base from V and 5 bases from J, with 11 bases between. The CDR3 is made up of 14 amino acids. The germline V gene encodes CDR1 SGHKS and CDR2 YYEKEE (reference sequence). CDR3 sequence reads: CASSLLSGRDTQYF. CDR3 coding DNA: TGTGCCAGCAGCTTGCTATCGGGGAGAGATACGCAGTATTTT.

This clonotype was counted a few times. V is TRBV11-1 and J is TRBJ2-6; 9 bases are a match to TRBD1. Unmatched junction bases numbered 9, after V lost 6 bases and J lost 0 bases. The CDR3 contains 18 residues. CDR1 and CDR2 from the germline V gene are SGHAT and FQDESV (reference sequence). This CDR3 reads CASRGPGQGHSGANVLTF. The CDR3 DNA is TGTGCCAGCAGGGGTCCGGGACAGGGACACTCTGGGGCCAACGTCCTGACTTTC.

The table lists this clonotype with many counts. CDR3 residues: CASSFTQGSYEQYF. As DNA, the CDR3 is TGTGCCAGCAGCTTCACACAGGGTTCCTACGAGCAGTACTTC. The chain is built from TRBV7-3 and TRBJ2-7; a weak D match, TRBD1 (6 bases). V lost 3 bases and J lost 1, with 10 bases in between. The CDR3 is 14 amino acids. The germline V gene has CDR1 SGHTA and CDR2 FQGTGA. Looking up the rest from reference TRBV7-3 and TRBJ2-7 gives the full variable domain: GAGVSQTPSNKVTEKGKYVELRCDPISGHTALYWYRQSLGQGPEFLIYFQGTGAADDSGLPNDRFFAVRPEGSVSTLKIQRTERGDSAVYLCASSFTQGSYEQYFGPGTRLTVT.

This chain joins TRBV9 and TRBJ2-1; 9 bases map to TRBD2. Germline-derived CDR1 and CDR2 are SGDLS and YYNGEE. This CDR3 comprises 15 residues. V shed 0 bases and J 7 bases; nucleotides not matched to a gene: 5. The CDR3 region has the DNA TGTGCCAGCAGCGTAGAAGAAAGCGGGAGGAATGAGCAGTTCTTC. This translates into CASSVEESGRNEQFF.

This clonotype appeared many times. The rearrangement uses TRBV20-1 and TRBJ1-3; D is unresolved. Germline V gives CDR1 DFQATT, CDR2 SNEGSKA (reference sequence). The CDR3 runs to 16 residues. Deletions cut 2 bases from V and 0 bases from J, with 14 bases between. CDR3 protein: CSARSFSVLSGNTIYF. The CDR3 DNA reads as TGCAGTGCTAGATCCTTCAGCGTCCTCTCTGGAAACACCATATATTTT.

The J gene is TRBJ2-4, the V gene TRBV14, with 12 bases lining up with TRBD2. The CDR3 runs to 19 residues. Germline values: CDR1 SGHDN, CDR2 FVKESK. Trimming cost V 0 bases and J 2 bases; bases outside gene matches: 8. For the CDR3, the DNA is TGTGCCAGCAGCCAAGATTCGCTAGCGGGAGGGCCTTCCAAAAACATTCAGTACTTC. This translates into CASSQDSLAGGPSKNIQYF.

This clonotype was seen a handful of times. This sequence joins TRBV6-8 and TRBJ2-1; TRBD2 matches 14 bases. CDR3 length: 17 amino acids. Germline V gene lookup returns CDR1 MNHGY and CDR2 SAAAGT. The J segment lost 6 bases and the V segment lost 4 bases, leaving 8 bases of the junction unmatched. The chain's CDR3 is CASSSPPTSGRANEQFF. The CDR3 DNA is TGTGCCAGCAGTTCCCCTCCGACTAGCGGGAGGGCCAATGAGCAGTTCTTC.